Listed here is a single T cell receptor beta chain. Its antigen is not identified. This record comes from a study of PD-L1 blockade in urothelial cancer. Across the whole study: Men with urothelial cancer arising in the bladder made up about 90% of the roughly 30 patients. Notes on the study in general: Patients with durable benefit had greater blood expansion of tumor-associated TCR clones 3 weeks into treatment.

TCRdb keeps only in-frame clones here, not all; method: immunoSEQ multiplex PCR. The table has 120,000 or so clones, 86% seen once; the top ten hold roughly 2.3%. The time point: peripheral blood 6 weeks after treatment start. Trimming took off 4 bases at V and 10 bases at J, with 15 bases between the two ends. CDR3 length: 13 residues. Germline-derived CDR1 and CDR2 are SGHKS and YYEKEE (reference sequence). This receptor was taken from a man aged 45-65 years with urothelial cancer. Here the sequenced sample was PBMCs, taken around atezolizumab (anti-PD-L1) treatment. V and J are TRBV5-5 and TRBJ2-1; a possible D gene is TRBD2 (5 bases). In DNA, the CDR3 is TGTGCCAGCAGCCTGCAACGGGATTTGGAGCAGTTCTTC. Its protein product is CASSLQRDLEQFF.